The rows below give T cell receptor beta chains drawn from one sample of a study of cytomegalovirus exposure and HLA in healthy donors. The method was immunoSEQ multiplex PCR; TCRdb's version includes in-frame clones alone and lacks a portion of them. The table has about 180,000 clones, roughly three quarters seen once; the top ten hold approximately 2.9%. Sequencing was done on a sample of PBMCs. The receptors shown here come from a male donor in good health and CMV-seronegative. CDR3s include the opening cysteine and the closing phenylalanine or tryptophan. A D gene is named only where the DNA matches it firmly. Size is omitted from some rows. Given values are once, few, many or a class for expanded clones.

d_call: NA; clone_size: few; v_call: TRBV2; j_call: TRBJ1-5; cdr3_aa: CAGRDKFSPQHF; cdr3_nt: TGTGCCGGCCGGGACAAATTTTCTCCCCAGCATTTT
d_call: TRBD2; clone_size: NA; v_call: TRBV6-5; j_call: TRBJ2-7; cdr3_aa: CASTSGAGGPREQYF; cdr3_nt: TGTGCCAGCACCTCGGGGGCGGGAGGGCCGAGGGAGCAGTACTTC
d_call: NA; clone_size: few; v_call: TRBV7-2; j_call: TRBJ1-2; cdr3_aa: CASSLVSRDYGYTF; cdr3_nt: TGTGCCAGCAGCTTAGTCTCCAGGGACTATGGCTACACCTTC
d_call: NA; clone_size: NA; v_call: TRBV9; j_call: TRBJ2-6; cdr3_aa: CASSGNRLRSGANVLTF; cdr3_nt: TGTGCCAGCAGCGGCAACAGGCTCCGCTCTGGGGCCAACGTCCTGACTTTC
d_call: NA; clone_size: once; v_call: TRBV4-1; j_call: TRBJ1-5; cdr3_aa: CASSQDWSDYSNQPQHF; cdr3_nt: TGCGCCAGCAGCCAAGATTGGTCGGACTATAGCAATCAGCCCCAGCATTTT
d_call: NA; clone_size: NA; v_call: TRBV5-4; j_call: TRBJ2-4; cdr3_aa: CASSSGENIQYF; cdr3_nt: TGTGCCAGCAGCTCGGGAGAAAACATTCAGTACTTC
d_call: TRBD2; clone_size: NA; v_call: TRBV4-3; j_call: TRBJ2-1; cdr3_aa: CASSQTLAGVNEQFF; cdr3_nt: TGCGCCAGCAGCCAGACTCTAGCGGGAGTTAATGAGCAGTTCTTC
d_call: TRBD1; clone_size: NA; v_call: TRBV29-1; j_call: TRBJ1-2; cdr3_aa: CSVESRDRGAAFSGYTF; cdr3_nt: TGCAGCGTGGAGTCCCGGGACAGGGGGGCCGCCTTTTCTGGCTACACCTTC
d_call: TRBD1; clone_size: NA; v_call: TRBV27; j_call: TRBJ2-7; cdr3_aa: CASARHQGVYEQYF; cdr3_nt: TGTGCCAGCGCTCGCCATCAGGGGGTGTACGAGCAGTACTTC
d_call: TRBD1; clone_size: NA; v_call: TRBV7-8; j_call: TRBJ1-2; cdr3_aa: CASSLGDRGGYGYTF; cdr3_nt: TGTGCCAGCAGCTTAGGGGACAGGGGGGGCTATGGCTACACCTTC
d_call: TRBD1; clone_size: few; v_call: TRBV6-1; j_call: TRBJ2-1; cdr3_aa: CASSDIGTGVRNEQFF; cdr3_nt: TGTGCCAGCAGTGATATTGGGACAGGGGTGCGTAATGAGCAGTTCTTC
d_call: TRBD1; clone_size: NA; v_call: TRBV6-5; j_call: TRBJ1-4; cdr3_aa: CASSYWGQEPEKLFF; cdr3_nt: TGTGCCAGCAGTTACTGGGGACAGGAACCCGAAAAACTGTTTTTT
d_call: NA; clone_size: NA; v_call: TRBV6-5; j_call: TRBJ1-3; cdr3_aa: CASSFRGSGNTIYF; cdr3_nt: TGTGCCAGCAGTTTCAGGGGCTCTGGAAACACCATATATTTT
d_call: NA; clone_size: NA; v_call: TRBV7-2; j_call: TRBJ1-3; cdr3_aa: CASSLGFQGGNTIYF; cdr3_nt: TGTGCCAGCAGCTTAGGATTCCAGGGTGGAAACACCATATATTTT
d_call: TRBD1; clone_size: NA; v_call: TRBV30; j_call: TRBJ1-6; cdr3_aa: CAWKRGGADSPLHF; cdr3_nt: TGTGCCTGGAAAAGAGGGGGCGCCGATTCACCCCTCCACTTT
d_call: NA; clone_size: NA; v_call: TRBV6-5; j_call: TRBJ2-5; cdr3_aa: CASSYGPWETQYF; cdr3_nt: TGTGCCAGCAGTTACGGGCCGTGGGAGACCCAGTACTTC
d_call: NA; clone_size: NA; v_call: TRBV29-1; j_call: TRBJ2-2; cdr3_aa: CSGIVRDTGELFF; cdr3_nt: TGCAGCGGCATCGTGCGCGACACCGGGGAGCTGTTTTTT
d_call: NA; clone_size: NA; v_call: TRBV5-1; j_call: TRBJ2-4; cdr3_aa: CASSLARQGNIQYF; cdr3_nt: TGCGCCAGCAGCTTGGCCAGGCAGGGAAACATTCAGTACTTC
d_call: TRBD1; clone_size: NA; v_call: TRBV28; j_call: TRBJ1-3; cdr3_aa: CASSLQGALGNTIYF; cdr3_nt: TGTGCCAGCAGTTTGCAGGGGGCGTTAGGAAACACCATATATTTT
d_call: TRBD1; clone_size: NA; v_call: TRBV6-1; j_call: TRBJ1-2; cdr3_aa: CASSHGQGTYGYTF; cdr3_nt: TGTGCCAGCAGTCACGGACAGGGGACCTATGGCTACACCTTC
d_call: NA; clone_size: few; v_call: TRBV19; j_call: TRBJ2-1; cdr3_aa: CASSIGGDSVGQFF; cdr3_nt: TGTGCCAGTAGTATAGGGGGGGACAGCGTGGGGCAGTTCTTC
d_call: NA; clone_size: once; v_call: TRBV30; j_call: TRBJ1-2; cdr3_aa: CAWMDGPGGGYTF; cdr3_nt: TGTGCCTGGATGGACGGCCCTGGAGGTGGCTACACCTTC
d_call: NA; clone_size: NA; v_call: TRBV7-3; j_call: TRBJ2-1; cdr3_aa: CASSSTTNSYNEQFF; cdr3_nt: TGTGCCAGCAGCTCCACTACGAACTCCTACAATGAGCAGTTCTTC
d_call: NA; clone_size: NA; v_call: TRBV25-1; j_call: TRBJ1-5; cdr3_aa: CASSELDDSTMSNQPQHF; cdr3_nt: TGTGCCAGCAGTGAATTAGATGACAGTACTATGAGCAATCAGCCCCAGCATTTT
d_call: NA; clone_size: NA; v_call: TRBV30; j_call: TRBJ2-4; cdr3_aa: CAWSGETAGLAIQYF; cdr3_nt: TGTGCCTGGAGTGGGGAGACTGCTGGCTTAGCCATTCAGTACTTC
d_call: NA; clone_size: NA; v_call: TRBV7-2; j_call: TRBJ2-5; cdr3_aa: CASSSQLETQYF; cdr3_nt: TGTGCCAGCAGCTCTCAGTTGGAGACCCAGTACTTC
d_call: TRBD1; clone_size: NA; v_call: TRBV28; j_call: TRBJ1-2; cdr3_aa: CASSLWGTDYGYTF; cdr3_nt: TGTGCCAGCAGTTTATGGGGGACAGACTATGGCTACACCTTC
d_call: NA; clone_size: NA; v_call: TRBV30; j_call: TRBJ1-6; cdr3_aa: CAWSGQDDSPLHF; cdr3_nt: TGTGCCTGGAGTGGACAGGACGATTCACCCCTCCACTTT
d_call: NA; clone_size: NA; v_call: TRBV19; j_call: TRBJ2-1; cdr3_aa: CASSIPSLASTNNEQFF; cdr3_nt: TGTGCCAGTAGTATTCCCTCTCTAGCGTCTACCAACAATGAGCAGTTCTTC
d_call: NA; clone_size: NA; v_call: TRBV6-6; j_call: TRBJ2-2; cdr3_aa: CASSYSMAGLTGELFF; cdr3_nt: TGTGCCAGCAGTTACTCGATGGCAGGCCTAACCGGGGAGCTGTTTTTT
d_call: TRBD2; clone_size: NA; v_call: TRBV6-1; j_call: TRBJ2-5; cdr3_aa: CASRELAGETQYF; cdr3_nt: TGTGCCAGCAGAGAACTAGCGGGAGAGACCCAGTACTTC
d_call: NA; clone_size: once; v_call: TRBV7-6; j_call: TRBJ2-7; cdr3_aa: CASSLVAGTYEQYF; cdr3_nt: TGTGCCAGCAGCTTAGTGGCGGGAACCTACGAGCAGTACTTC
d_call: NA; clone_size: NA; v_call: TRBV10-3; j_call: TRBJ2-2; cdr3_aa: CAATGPEDNTGELFF; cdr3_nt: TGTGCCGCGACAGGACCCGAGGATAACACCGGGGAGCTGTTTTTT
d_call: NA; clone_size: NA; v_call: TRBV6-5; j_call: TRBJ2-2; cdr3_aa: CASSYSNSGFGELFF; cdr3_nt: TGTGCCAGCAGTTACTCGAATTCAGGATTCGGGGAGCTGTTTTTT
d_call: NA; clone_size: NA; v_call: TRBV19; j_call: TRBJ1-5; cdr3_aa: CASSISGTTGGRPQHF; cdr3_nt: TGTGCCAGTAGTATATCGGGTACCACGGGGGGTCGGCCCCAGCATTTT
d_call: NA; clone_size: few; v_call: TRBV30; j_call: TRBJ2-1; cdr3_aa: CAWSGSYNEQFF; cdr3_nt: TGTGCCTGGAGCGGCTCCTACAATGAGCAGTTCTTC
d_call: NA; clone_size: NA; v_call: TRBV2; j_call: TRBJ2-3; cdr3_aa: CASSPSTDTQYF; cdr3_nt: TGTGCCAGCAGCCCTAGCACAGATACGCAGTATTTT
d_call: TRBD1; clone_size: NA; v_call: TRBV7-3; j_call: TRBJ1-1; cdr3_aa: CASSLTAGGSTEAFF; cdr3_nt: TGTGCCAGCAGCTTAACTGCAGGGGGCAGCACTGAAGCTTTCTTT
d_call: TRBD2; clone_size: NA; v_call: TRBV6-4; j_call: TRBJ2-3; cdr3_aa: CASSAGLAGEGDDTQYF; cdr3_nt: TGTGCCAGCAGCGCGGGACTAGCGGGAGAGGGGGACGATACGCAGTATTTT
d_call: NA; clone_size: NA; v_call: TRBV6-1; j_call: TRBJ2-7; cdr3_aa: CASSRGFSYEQYF; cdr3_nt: TGTGCCAGCAGTAGGGGATTCTCCTACGAGCAGTACTTC
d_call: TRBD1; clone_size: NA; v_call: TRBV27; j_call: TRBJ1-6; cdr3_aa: CASRFDRGNSPLHF; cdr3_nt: TGTGCCAGCAGATTCGACAGGGGAAATTCACCCCTCCACTTT
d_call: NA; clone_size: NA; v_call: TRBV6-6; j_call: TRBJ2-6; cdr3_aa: CASKLGYSGANVLTF; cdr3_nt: TGTGCCAGCAAACTAGGGTACTCTGGGGCCAACGTCCTGACTTTC
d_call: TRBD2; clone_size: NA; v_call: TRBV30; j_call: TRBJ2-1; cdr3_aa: CAWSRTSSYNEQFF; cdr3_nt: TGTGCCTGGAGCAGGACTAGCTCCTACAATGAGCAGTTCTTC
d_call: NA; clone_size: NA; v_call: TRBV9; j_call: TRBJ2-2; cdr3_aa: CASSVGTVNTGELFF; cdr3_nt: TGTGCCAGCAGCGTAGGGACAGTGAACACCGGGGAGCTGTTTTTT
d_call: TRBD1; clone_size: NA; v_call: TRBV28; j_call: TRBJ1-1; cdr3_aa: CASTPGGQGGTEAFF; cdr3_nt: TGTGCCAGCACCCCAGGGGGACAGGGGGGCACTGAAGCTTTCTTT
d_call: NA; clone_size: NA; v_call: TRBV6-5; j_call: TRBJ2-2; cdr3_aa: CASTEWEANTGELFF; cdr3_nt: TGTGCCAGCACCGAGTGGGAGGCGAACACCGGGGAGCTGTTTTTT
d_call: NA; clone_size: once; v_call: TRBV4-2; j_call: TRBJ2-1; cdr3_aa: CASSLTPSTYNEQFF; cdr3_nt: TGTGCCAGCAGCCTCACACCATCCACCTACAATGAGCAGTTCTTC
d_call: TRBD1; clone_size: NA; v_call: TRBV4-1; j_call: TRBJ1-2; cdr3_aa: CASSPGTVPFYGYTF; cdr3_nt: TGCGCCAGCAGCCCCGGGACAGTGCCCTTTTATGGCTACACCTTC
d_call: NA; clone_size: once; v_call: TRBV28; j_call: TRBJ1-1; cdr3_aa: CASSQGRLTEAFF; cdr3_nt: TGTGCCAGCAGCCAGGGGCGGTTAACTGAAGCTTTCTTT
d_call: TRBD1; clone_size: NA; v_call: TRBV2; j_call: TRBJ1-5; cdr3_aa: CASGTVSNQPQHF; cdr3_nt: TGTGCCAGCGGGACAGTAAGCAATCAGCCCCAGCATTTT
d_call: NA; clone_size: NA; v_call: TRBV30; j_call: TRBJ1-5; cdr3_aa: CAWSNGVSNQPQHF; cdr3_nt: TGTGCCTGGAGTAACGGTGTTAGCAATCAGCCCCAGCATTTT
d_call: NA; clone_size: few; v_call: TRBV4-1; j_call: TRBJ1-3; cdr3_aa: CASSQQGPSGNTIYF; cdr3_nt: TGCGCCAGCAGCCAGCAGGGCCCCTCTGGAAACACCATATATTTT
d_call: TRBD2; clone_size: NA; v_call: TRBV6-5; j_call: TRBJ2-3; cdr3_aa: CASSYGTSVSGDTQYF; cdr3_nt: TGTGCCAGCAGTTACGGGACTAGCGTTTCGGGGGATACGCAGTATTTT
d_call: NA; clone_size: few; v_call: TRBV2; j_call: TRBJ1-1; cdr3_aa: CASRHSKTLQSPEAFF; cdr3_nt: TGTGCCAGCAGGCACTCCAAGACCTTACAGTCTCCTGAAGCTTTCTTT
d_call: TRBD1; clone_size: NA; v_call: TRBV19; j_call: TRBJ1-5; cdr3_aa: CASNTGQGFQPQHF; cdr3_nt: TGTGCCAGTAACACTGGACAGGGCTTTCAGCCCCAGCATTTT
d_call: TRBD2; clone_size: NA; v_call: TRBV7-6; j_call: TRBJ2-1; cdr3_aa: CASSPRLAGGVDEQFF; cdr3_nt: TGTGCCAGCAGCCCCAGACTAGCGGGAGGAGTGGATGAGCAGTTCTTC
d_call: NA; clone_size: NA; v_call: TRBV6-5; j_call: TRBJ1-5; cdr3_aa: CASSLNYDYQPQHF; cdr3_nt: TGTGCCAGCAGTCTAAATTATGACTATCAGCCCCAGCATTTT
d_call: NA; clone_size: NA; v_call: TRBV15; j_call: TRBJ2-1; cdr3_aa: CATSPRTVNNEQFF; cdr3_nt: TGTGCCACCAGCCCACGGACAGTAAACAATGAGCAGTTCTTC
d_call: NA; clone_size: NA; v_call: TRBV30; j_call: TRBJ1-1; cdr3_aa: CAWSDLGPTEAFF; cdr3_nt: TGTGCCTGGAGCGATCTGGGGCCCACTGAAGCTTTCTTT